The 10 T cell receptor beta chains below come from one sample, sequenced in a study of shared clonotypes between healthy human individuals. Generated by immunoSEQ multiplex PCR, the TCRdb table keeps only in-frame clones and is missing some. Of approximately 100,000 clones in the sample, about 71% are singletons; the top ten hold over 20%. Input material: memory CD8+ T cells sorted from blood. Subset noted: CD45RO+ cells pooled with CCR7-negative TemRA cells. All receptors derive from a woman aged 25-40 years in good health.

This clone was seen more than once but under ten times. J is TRBJ1-2 and V is TRBV6-5, with a weak D call TRBD1 (5 bases). Germline-derived CDR1 and CDR2 are MNHEY and SVGAGI. Trimming shortened V by 5 bases and J by 8 bases, and 18 bases separated the two germline ends. The CDR3 runs to 14 residues. The CDR3 DNA follows: TGTGCCAGCAGTAAAAGCCGGGACGACGTAGGCTACACCTTC. Its protein product is CASSKSRDDVGYTF.

V gene TRBV19 combines with J gene TRBJ2-5, with D uncertain. V was cut by 2 bases and J by 3 bases, with 7 bases left in between. Germline lookup yields CDR1 LNHDA and CDR2 SQIVND (reference sequence). The CDR3 totals 13 residues. The DNA of the CDR3 is TGTGCCAGTAGTATACTCCCGAAAGAGACCCAGTACTTC. Protein product: CASSILPKETQYF.

CDR3 coding DNA: TGTGCCAGCAGTTTGGGACTGGGCCCCTACGAGCAGTACTTC. Protein product: CASSLGLGPYEQYF. The chain combines TRBV27 with TRBJ2-7, with D perhaps TRBD2 (6 bases). The V and J ends lost 3 bases and 2 bases respectively, with 11 bases between them. Per germline, CDR1 MNHEY and CDR2 SMNVEV (reference sequence). The CDR3 covers 14 residues.

This clone was observed many times. Other DNA sequences from this sample encode an identical CDR3 as well. The chain links TRBV7-9 to TRBJ2-1, with a possible D match to TRBD2 (5 bases). Trimming stripped 5 bases from V and 4 bases from J, with 18 bases between. CDR3 size: 16 residues. The germline V gene has CDR1 SEHNR and CDR2 FQNEAQ (reference sequence). CDR3 in amino acids: CASSPRGGSRYNEQFF. Here the CDR3 DNA reads TGTGCCAGCAGCCCCCGCGGAGGTAGTCGTTACAATGAGCAGTTCTTC.

V is TRBV4-1 and J is TRBJ2-3, with D perhaps TRBD1 or TRBD2 (5 bases each). Trimming pared 0 bases from V and 7 bases from J, leaving 17 bases between. The length of the CDR3 is 16 residues. In germline, CDR1 is MGHRA, CDR2 YSYEKL. The CDR3 is CASSQDRGPMIYTQYF. CDR3 sequence (DNA): TGCGCCAGCAGCCAAGATCGGGGCCCCATGATTTATACGCAGTATTTT.

V is TRBV2 and J is TRBJ1-1; a weak D match, TRBD1 (5 bases). Germline V CDR1 and CDR2: SNHLY, FYNNEI. This CDR3 region has 14 residues. Trimming took off 4 bases at V and 4 bases at J, with 13 bases between the two ends. The CDR3 DNA sequence: TGTGCCAGCAGTGTATCACCGGGGACCACTGAAGCTTTCTTT. Protein: CASSVSPGTTEAFF.

The V call is TRBV5-8, the J call TRBJ2-7, with 7 bases that match TRBD1. Germline V CDR1 and CDR2: SGHTS, YDEGEE. V lost 4 bases to trimming and J lost 1 base; unmatched junction nucleotides: 5. This CDR3 is 14 amino acids long. The CDR3 nucleotides read TGTGCCAGCAGCCTCGGGGACAGATCCTACGAGCAGTACTTC. Protein product: CASSLGDRSYEQYF.

Ten or more counts support this clone. The rearrangement links TRBV27 to TRBJ2-7; tentatively, D is TRBD2 (6 bases). There are 12 residues in the CDR3. The germline gives CDR1 MNHEY, CDR2 SMNVEV (reference sequence). V lost 8 bases, J lost 1 base, and 9 bases lay in between. The CDR3 is CASGGASYEQYF. Here the CDR3 DNA reads TGTGCCAGCGGCGGGGCATCCTACGAGCAGTACTTC.

This clone appeared many times. This chain connects TRBV6-4 to TRBJ2-1; D possibly uses TRBD1 or TRBD2 (7 bases each). Germline lookup yields CDR1 MRHNA and CDR2 SNTAGT. The CDR3 runs 15 residues. V was trimmed by 3 bases and J by 6 bases, leaving 15 bases between them. In nucleotides, the CDR3 is TGTGCCAGCAGTGAAGGGGAGGGGGCAGGCAATGAGCAGTTCTTC. Translating it yields CASSEGEGAGNEQFF.

The chain recombines TRBV6-1 with TRBJ1-4; D not resolved. Germline CDR1 is MNHNS and CDR2 is SASEGT. Trimming left V 1 base short and J 7 bases short, with 13 bases between. This CDR3 is built from 15 residues. DNA of the CDR3: TGTGCCAGCAGTGAAGTTAGCGGGTCCGGTGAAAAACTGTTTTTT. Its protein product is CASSEVSGSGEKLFF.